A single sample is the source of the 5 T cell receptor beta chains below, sequenced in a study of neoadjuvant nivolumab and ipilimumab in lung cancer (dated by TCRdb to the early 2020s). The sample's time point label, in plain terms: at surgical resection after neoadjuvant nivolumab +/- ipilimumab. The library was generated by the immunoSEQ multiplex PCR assay. TCRdb carries this immuneACCESS record with in-frame sequences only. Its versions omit some clonotypes, under half of them owing to an unresolved V gene in the studies checked, with the rest unexplained. Within this sample are 30,000 or so clones, with 75% to 85% of them counted one time only. The ten top clones hold 5% to 6.5% of the sample. The specimen was tumor tissue, collected after neoadjuvant nivolumab, alone or with ipilimumab, at or shortly before surgery. The receptors come from an adult with non-small cell lung cancer.

V is TRBV6-5 and J is TRBJ1-1, with D hard to call. V lost 5 bases to trimming and J lost 6 bases, with 10 bases between them. Germline CDR1 and CDR2: MNHEY and SVGAGI. This CDR3 is built from 12 residues. The CDR3 loop reads CASSGSRAEAFF. The CDR3 nucleotides read TGTGCCAGCAGTGGCAGTAGGGCTGAAGCTTTCTTT.

This clone was detected once. The chain joins TRBV11-2 to TRBJ2-5; D unresolved. Per the germline V gene, CDR1 is SGHAT and CDR2 is FQNNGV. V was trimmed by 3 bases and J by 2 bases, leaving 7 bases between them. The CDR3 consists of 13 residues. CDR3 coding DNA: TGTGCCAGCAGCTTTGGGCCACAAGAGACCCAGTACTTC. As protein: CASSFGPQETQYF.

The rearrangement joins TRBV6-1 to TRBJ2-6; 8 nucleotides match TRBD1. With 5 bases clipped from V and 0 bases from J, the junction kept 12 bases outside the gene matches. Germline V CDR1 and CDR2: MNHNS, SASEGT. The CDR3 is 19 residues long. The CDR3 sequence: CASSKEPGQVLSGANVLTF. As DNA, the CDR3 is TGTGCCAGCAGTAAAGAGCCGGGACAGGTCCTCTCTGGGGCCAACGTCCTGACTTTC.

The chain couples TRBV18 to TRBJ2-1; TRBD2 matches at 15 bases. The V gene's germline CDR1 is KGHSH and CDR2 LQKENI. The CDR3 has 18 amino acids. Trimming at V came to 0 bases and at J to 3 bases, leaving 3 bases not matched to a gene. The DNA of the CDR3 is TGTGCCAGCTCACCACCCGGACTAGCGGGGGGGCTCTACAATGAGCAGTTCTTC. Translation gives CASSPPGLAGGLYNEQFF.

The V and J genes are TRBV5-1 and TRBJ2-7; D not certain. Looked up from germline, CDR1 is SGHRS and CDR2 is YFSETQ. The CDR3 contains 13 residues. V was pared by 2 bases and J by 7 bases, with 13 bases between. The CDR3 nucleotides are TGCGCCAGCAGCTTAATGGGAAATCCGGAGCAGTACTTC. It is translated as CASSLMGNPEQYF.